This TCR beta chain was observed in a study of cytomegalovirus exposure and HLA in healthy donors. PCR used 60 Vbeta primers and 13 Jbeta primers. The table came from immunoSEQ multiplex PCR; TCRdb's copy has only in-frame clones and leaves some out. This table holds under 200,000 clones, nearly 80% found once. This clone came up a few times. Its antigen is currently unknown. Notes on the study in general: There were reportedly fewer N-insertions in an Asian-associated ancestry cluster than the roughly 670-donor mean, in a later analysis. The listing of about 150 TCR beta chains classed them as cytomegalovirus-associated. Several of the most significant clusters appeared linked to common viral pathogens, based on a later analysis. Diagnosis of cytomegalovirus status made by the classifier reportedly showed high specificity and sensitivity.

Germline lookup yields CDR1 SNHLY and CDR2 FYNNEI. CDR3 length equals 15 residues. The germline V and J ends were trimmed by 5 bases and 1 base, with 12 bases remaining between them. The V and J genes are TRBV2 and TRBJ1-5; D ambiguous. This TCR came from a man aged 45-65 years in good health and CMV-seropositive. The sample comprised PBMCs. For the CDR3, the DNA is TGTGCCAGCAGTCGGGCCGGCGGGAGCAATCAGCCCCAGCATTTT. Protein sequence: CASSRAGGSNQPQHF.